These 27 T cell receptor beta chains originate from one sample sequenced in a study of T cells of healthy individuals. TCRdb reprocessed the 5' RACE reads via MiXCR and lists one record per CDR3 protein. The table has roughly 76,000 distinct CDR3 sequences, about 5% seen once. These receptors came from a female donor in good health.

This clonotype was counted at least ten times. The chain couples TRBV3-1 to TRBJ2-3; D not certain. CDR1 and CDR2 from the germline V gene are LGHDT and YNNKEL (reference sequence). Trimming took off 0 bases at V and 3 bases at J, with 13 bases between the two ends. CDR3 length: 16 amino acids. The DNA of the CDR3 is TGTGCCAGCAGCCAAGATCGCAATCTCGCGACAGATACGCAGTATTTT. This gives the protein CASSQDRNLATDTQYF.

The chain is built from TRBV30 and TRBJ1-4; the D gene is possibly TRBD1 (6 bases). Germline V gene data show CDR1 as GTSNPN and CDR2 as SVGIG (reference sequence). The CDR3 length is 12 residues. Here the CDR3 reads CASSRGDEKLFF. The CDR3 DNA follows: TGTGCTTCTTCAAGGGGGGATGAAAAACTGTTTTTT. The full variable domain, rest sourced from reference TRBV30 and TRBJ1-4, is SQTIHQWPATLVQPVGSPLSLECTVEGTSNPNLYWYRQAAGRGLQLLFYSVGIGQISSEVPQNLSASRPQDRQFILSSKKLLLSDSGFYLCASSRGDEKLFFGSGTQLSVL.

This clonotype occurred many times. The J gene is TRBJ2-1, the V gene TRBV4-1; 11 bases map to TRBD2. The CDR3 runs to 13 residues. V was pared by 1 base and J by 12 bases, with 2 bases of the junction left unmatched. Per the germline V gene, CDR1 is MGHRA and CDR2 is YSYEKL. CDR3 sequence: CASSQALAGGQFF. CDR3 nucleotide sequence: TGCGCCAGCAGCCAAGCCCTAGCGGGAGGGCAGTTCTTC.

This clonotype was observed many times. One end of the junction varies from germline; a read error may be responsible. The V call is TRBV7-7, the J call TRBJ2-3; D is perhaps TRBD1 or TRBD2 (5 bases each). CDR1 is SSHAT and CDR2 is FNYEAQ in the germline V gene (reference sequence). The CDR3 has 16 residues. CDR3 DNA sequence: TGTGCTAGCAGCTCATCACCGGGACCCAGCACAGATACGCAGTATTTT. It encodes CASSSSPGPSTDTQYF. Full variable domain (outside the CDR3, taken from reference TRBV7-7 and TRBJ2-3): GAGVSQSPRYKVTKRGQDVTLRCDPISSHATLYWYQQALGQGPEFLTYFNYEAQPDKSGLPSDRFSAERPEGSISTLTIQRTEQRDSAMYRCASSSSPGPSTDTQYFGPGTRLTVL.

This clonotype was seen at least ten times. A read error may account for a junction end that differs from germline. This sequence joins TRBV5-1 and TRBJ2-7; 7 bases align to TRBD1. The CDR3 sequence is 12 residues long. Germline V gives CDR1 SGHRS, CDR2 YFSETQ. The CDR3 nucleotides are TGCGCCAGCAGCTTGGGGGACAGCCGTTGGAACTTC. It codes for CASSLGDSRWNF.

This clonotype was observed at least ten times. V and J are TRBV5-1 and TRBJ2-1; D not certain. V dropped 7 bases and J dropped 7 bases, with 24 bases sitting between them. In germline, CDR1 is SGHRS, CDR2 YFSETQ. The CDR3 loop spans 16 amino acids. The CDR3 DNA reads TGCGCCAGCTCCCCCCCCGGTGTGGGATTTGGGAATGAGCAGTTCTTC. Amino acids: CASSPPGVGFGNEQFF.

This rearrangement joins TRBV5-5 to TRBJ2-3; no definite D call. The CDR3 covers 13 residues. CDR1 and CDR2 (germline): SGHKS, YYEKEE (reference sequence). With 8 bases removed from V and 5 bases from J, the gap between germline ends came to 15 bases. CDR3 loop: CARSTGPGDTQYF. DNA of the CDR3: TGTGCCAGAAGCACCGGGCCCGGAGATACGCAGTATTTT.

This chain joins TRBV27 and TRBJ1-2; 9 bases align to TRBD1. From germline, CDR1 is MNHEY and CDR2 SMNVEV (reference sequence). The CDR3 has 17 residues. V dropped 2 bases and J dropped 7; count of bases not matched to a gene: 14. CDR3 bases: TGTGCCAGCAGTTTACGGGGACAGGGTCTCTCTCGAGGTGGCTACACCTTC. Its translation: CASSLRGQGLSRGGYTF.

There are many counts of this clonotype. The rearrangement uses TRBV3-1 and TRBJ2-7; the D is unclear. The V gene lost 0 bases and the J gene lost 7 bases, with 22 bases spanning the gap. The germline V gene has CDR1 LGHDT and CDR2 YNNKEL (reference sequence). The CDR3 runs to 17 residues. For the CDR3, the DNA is TGTGCCAGCAGCCAAGATCAGTCCGGGTTAAGGATTTGGGAGCAGTACTTC. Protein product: CASSQDQSGLRIWEQYF.

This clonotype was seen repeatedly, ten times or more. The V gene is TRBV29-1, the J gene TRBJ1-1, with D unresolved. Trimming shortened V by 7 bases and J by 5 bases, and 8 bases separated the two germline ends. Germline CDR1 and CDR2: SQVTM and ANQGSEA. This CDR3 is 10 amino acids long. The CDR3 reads CSAATTEAFF. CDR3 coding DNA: TGCAGCGCTGCTACTACTGAAGCTTTCTTT. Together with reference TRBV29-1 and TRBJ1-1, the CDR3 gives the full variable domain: SAVISQKPSRDICQRGTSLTIQCQVDSQVTMMFWYRQQPGQSLTLIATANQGSEATYESGFVIDKFPISRPNLTFSTLTVSNMSPEDSSIYLCSAATTEAFFGQGTRLTVV.

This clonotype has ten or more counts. CDR3 sequence (DNA): TGCGCCAGCAGCTTGGCCTCGTCCACAGATACGCAGTATTTT. This gives the protein CASSLASSTDTQYF. V and J are TRBV5-1 and TRBJ2-3, with D uncertain. The CDR3 consists of 14 residues. V was clipped by 0 bases and J by 2 bases, with 7 bases between them. CDR1 SGHRS and CDR2 YFSETQ come from the germline V gene.

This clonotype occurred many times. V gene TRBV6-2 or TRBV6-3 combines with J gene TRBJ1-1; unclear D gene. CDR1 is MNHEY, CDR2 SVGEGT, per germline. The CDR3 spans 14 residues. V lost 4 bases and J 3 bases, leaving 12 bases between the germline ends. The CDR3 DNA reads TGTGCCAGCAGTTCACAGCTCGGGTACACTGAAGCTTTCTTT. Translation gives CASSSQLGYTEAFF.

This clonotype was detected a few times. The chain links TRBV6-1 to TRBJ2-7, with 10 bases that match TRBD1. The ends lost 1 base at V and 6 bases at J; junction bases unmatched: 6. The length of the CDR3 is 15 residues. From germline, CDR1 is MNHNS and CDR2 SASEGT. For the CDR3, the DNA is TGTGCCAGCAGTGAAGGCGGGACAGGGGTCCCCGAGCAGTACTTC. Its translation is CASSEGGTGVPEQYF.

The CDR3 DNA reads TGTGCCAGCAGTCCTATAAGGGACAAGCCGAACACTGAAGCTTTCTTT. Amino acid sequence: CASSPIRDKPNTEAFF. The V and J genes are TRBV27 and TRBJ1-1, with D maybe TRBD1 (6 bases). CDR3 length: 16 amino acids. Trimming removed 5 bases at V and 1 base at J, with 17 bases between. The germline V gene encodes CDR1 MNHEY and CDR2 SMNVEV (reference sequence).

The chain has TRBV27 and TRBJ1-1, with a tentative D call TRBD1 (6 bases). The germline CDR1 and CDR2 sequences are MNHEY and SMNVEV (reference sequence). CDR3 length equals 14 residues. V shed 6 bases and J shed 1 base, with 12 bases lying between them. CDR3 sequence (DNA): TGTGCCAGCAGAGGCACAGGGCGGAACACTGAAGCTTTCTTT. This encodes CASRGTGRNTEAFF.

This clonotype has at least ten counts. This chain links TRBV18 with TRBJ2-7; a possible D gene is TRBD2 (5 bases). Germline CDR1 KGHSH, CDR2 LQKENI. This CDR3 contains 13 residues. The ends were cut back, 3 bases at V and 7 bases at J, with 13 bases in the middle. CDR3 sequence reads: CASSPSDSREQYF. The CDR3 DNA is TGTGCCAGCTCACCTTCGGACTCCAGGGAGCAGTACTTC. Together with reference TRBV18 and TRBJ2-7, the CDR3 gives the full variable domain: NAGVMQNPRHLVRRRGQEARLRCSPMKGHSHVYWYRQLPEEGLKFMVYLQKENIIDESGMPKERFSAEFPKEGPSILRIQQVVRGDSAAYFCASSPSDSREQYFGPGTRLTVT.

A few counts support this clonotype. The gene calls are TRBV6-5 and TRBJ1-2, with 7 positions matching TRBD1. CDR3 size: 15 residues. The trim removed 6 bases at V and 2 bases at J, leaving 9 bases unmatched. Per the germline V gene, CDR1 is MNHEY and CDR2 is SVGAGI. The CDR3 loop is CASSSPGQPNYGYTF. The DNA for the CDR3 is TGTGCCAGCAGCTCACCGGGACAGCCCAACTATGGCTACACCTTC.

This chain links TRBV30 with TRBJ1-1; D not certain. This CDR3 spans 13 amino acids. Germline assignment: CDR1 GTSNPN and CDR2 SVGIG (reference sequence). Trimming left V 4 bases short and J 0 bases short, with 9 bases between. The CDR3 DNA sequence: TGTGCCTGGAACAGCCAAATGAACACTGAAGCTTTCTTT. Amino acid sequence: CAWNSQMNTEAFF.

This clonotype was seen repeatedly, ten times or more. The CDR3, as DNA: TGCAGCGTTGAAGATTCGGGGATGTGGAATGAGCAGTTCTTC. Amino acids: CSVEDSGMWNEQFF. The chain is built from TRBV29-1 and TRBJ2-1, with D perhaps matching TRBD2 (5 bases). Germline V gene data show CDR1 as SQVTM and CDR2 as ANQGSEA. Trimming pared 0 bases from V and 7 bases from J, leaving 13 bases between. The CDR3 is 14 residues long.

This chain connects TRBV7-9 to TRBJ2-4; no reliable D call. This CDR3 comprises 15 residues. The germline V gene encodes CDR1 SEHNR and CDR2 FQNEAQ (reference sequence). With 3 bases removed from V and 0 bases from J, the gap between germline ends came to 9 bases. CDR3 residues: CASSLTSLAKNIQYF. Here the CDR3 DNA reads TGTGCCAGCAGCTTGACGAGTCTAGCCAAAAACATTCAGTACTTC.

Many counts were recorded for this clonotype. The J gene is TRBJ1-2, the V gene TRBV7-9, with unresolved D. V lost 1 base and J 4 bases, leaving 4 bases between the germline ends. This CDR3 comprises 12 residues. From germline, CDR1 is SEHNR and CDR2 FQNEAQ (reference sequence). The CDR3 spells CASSLGGYGYTF. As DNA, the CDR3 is TGTGCCAGCAGCTTAGGGGGCTATGGCTACACCTTC.

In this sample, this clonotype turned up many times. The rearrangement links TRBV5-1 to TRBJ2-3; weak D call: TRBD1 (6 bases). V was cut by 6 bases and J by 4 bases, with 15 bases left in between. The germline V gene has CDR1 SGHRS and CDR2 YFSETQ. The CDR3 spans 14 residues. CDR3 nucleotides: TGCGCCAGCACCCAATGGGGGCAGTCAGATACGCAGTATTTT. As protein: CASTQWGQSDTQYF.

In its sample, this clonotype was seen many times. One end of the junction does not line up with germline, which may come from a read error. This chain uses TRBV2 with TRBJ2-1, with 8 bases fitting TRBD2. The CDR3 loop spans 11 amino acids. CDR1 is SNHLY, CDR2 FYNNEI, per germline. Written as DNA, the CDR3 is TGTGCCAGCAGTGAAGAGGGACTAGTGGTCTTC. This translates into CASSEEGLVVF.

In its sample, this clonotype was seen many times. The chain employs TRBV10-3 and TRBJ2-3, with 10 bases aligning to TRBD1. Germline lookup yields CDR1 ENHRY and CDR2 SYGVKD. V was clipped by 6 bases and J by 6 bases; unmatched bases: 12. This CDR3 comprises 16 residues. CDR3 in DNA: TGTGCCATCAGAGGACCCGACAGGGGGCTGTTGGATACGCAGTATTTT. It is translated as CAIRGPDRGLLDTQYF.

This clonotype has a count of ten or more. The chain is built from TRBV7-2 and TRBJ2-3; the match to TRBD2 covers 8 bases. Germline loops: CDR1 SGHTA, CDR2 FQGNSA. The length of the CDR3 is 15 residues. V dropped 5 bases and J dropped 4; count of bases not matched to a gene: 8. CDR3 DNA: TGTGCCAGCAGCACAAAGGGGACTAGGGCAGATACGCAGTATTTT. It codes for CASSTKGTRADTQYF.

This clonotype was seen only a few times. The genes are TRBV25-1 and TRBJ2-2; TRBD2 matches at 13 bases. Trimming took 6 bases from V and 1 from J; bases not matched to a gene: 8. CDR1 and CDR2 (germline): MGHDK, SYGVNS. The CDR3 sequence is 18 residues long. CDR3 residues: CASRGTSGTHKNTGELFF. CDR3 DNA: TGTGCCAGCAGGGGGACTAGCGGGACCCACAAGAACACCGGGGAGCTGTTTTTT.

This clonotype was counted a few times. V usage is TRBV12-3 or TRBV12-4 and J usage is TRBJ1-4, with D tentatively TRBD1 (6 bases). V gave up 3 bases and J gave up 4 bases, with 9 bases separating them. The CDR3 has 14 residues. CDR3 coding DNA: TGTGCCAGCAGTTTTGGGGGGCGTAATGAAAAACTGTTTTTT. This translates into CASSFGGRNEKLFF.